These T cell receptor beta chains were read from a single sample in a study of blood T cell repertoires in COVID-19. Produced via immunoSEQ multiplex PCR; TCRdb's table is partial and in-frame only. The table has roughly 180,000 clones, about 90% seen once; the top ten hold around 2.4%. The source material was PBMCs or T cells enriched from blood (not recorded which). All receptors come from a woman in her 30s who had recovered from COVID-19. CDR3s include the opening cysteine and the closing phenylalanine or tryptophan. D genes are given only for firm matches. Expanded clones are given a class, and other clones once, few, many or no size at all.

TRBD2,TRBJ2-7,TRBV2,few,CASSENRGVWEQYF,TGTGCCAGCAGTGAAAATCGGGGGGTTTGGGAGCAGTACTTC
NA,TRBJ1-3,TRBV13,NA,CASSDSTSGNTIYF,TGTGCCAGCAGCGACTCTACCTCTGGAAACACCATATATTTT
NA,TRBJ2-2,TRBV25-1,NA,CASTGSWNTGELFF,TGTGCCAGCACCGGGAGTTGGAACACCGGGGAGCTGTTTTTT
NA,TRBJ1-1,TRBV5-4,NA,CASTRVGTEAFF,TGTGCCAGTACTAGGGTTGGAACTGAAGCTTTCTTT
TRBD1,TRBJ1-5,TRBV7-2,NA,CASSLGTGWNQPQHF,TGTGCCAGCAGCTTAGGGACAGGGTGGAATCAGCCCCAGCATTTT
NA,TRBJ1-6,TRBV28,NA,CASSFPGRGYDSPLHF,TGTGCCAGCAGTTTCCCAGGGAGGGGCTACGATTCACCCCTCCACTTT
NA,TRBJ2-3,TRBV4-3,few,CASSQDYAADTQYF,TGCGCCAGCAGCCAAGATTATGCGGCAGATACGCAGTATTTT
TRBD1,TRBJ2-1,TRBV4-3,NA,CASSQDRTGGYNEQFF,TGCGCCAGCAGCCAAGACAGGACAGGGGGATACAATGAGCAGTTCTTC
TRBD2,TRBJ2-3,TRBV27,NA,CASSLSSGRDTDTQYF,TGTGCCAGCAGTTTATCTAGCGGGAGGGACACAGATACGCAGTATTTT
NA,TRBJ2-1,TRBV7-8,NA,CASRGGVQREQFF,TGTGCCAGCAGGGGGGGAGTCCAGCGAGAGCAGTTCTTC
NA,TRBJ1-1,TRBV5-4,NA,CASRSDGHRFTEAFF,TGTGCCAGCAGATCTGACGGACACCGTTTCACTGAAGCTTTCTTT
NA,TRBJ1-6,TRBV2,NA,CASRIRGSYNSPLHF,TGTGCCAGCAGGATCAGGGGATCCTATAATTCACCCCTCCACTTT
NA,TRBJ2-1,TRBV11-2,NA,CASRGGEQFF,TGTGCCAGCAGGGGGGGAGAGCAGTTCTTC
TRBD1,TRBJ2-3,TRBV24-1,NA,CATSDLQDRGDTQYF,TGTGCCACCAGTGATTTGCAGGACAGGGGAGATACGCAGTATTTT
NA,TRBJ1-5,TRBV28,once,CASSVRGSNQPQHF,TGTGCCAGCAGTGTCCGGGGGAGCAATCAGCCCCAGCATTTT
TRBD1,TRBJ1-5,TRBV30,NA,CAWSHDRGGQPQHF,TGTGCCTGGAGTCATGACAGGGGAGGTCAGCCCCAGCATTTT
TRBD1,TRBJ2-7,TRBV28,NA,CASSLEGDRGWEQYF,TGTGCCAGCAGTTTAGAAGGGGACAGGGGTTGGGAGCAGTACTTC
TRBD1,TRBJ1-3,TRBV25-1,NA,CASSVGPTGPGNTIYF,TGTGCCAGCAGTGTGGGCCCGACAGGGCCCGGAAACACCATATATTTT
NA,TRBJ2-7,TRBV6-2/TRBV6-3,once,CASSLQGGSSYEQYF,TGTGCCAGCAGTTTACAGGGCGGGAGCTCCTACGAGCAGTACTTC
NA,TRBJ2-1,TRBV3-1/TRBV3-2,NA,CASSQAGGAEQFF,TGTGCCAGCAGCCAGGCAGGCGGGGCTGAGCAGTTCTTC
TRBD1,TRBJ1-2,TRBV6-5,NA,CASSYADRSSGYTF,TGTGCCAGCAGTTACGCGGACAGGTCGAGTGGCTACACCTTC
TRBD1,TRBJ2-4,TRBV10-3,NA,CATTGGSGKNIQYF,TGTGCCACTACAGGGGGCTCGGGCAAAAACATTCAGTACTTC
NA,TRBJ1-1,TRBV4-1,NA,CASSLSLILKNTEAFF,TGCGCCAGCAGCCTATCACTAATATTGAAGAACACTGAAGCTTTCTTT
TRBD2,TRBJ2-2,TRBV5-6,NA,CASSLRAGDTGELFF,TGTGCCAGCAGCTTGAGAGCGGGAGACACCGGGGAGCTGTTTTTT
NA,TRBJ2-7,TRBV6-6,NA,CASSSTDNSYEQYF,TGTGCCAGCAGTTCCACGGACAATTCCTACGAGCAGTACTTC
TRBD2,TRBJ2-3,TRBV5-1,NA,CASSSSSGSTDTQYF,TGCGCCAGCAGCTCCTCTAGCGGCAGCACAGATACGCAGTATTTT
TRBD1,TRBJ1-1,TRBV7-2,once,CASSLSRTGYGEAFF,TGTGCCAGCAGCTTAAGTCGGACAGGTTACGGTGAAGCTTTCTTT
TRBD1,TRBJ1-1,TRBV27,few,CASSLWGQGITEAFF,TGTGCCAGCAGTTTATGGGGACAGGGTATCACTGAAGCTTTCTTT
TRBD2,TRBJ2-7,TRBV18,once,CASSITASGSYEQYF,TGTGCCAGCTCAATAACAGCTAGCGGATCTTACGAGCAGTACTTC